A selection of T cell receptor beta chains follows, all from one sample in a study of T cell responses to AZD1222 COVID-19 vaccine. Clones were read by immunoSEQ multiplex PCR, and TCRdb kept only the in-frame ones, dropping some. The profile covers fewer than 150,000 clones, with about 87% appearing a single time and about 2% taken by the ten largest. The material was peripheral blood, obtained on day 0 of AZD1222 vaccination. Every receptor here comes from an adult in good health. The CDR3 runs from the conserved cysteine through the conserved F or W. The order of the fields is clone size, J gene, D gene, CDR3 length, V gene, CDR3 protein, CDR3 DNA. A D gene is named only where the DNA matches it firmly. Clone size is given for some rows only: seen once, a few or many times, or a class if the clone is expanded.

size: .
J: TRBJ1-3
D: .
length: 11
V: TRBV6-5
CDR3: CASGSGNTIYF
DNA: TGTGCCAGCGGATCTGGAAACACCATATATTTT

size: .
J: TRBJ1-5
D: TRBD1
length: 16
V: TRBV15
CDR3: CATSRIAGTGDQPQHF
DNA: TGTGCCACCAGCAGAATAGCCGGGACAGGGGATCAGCCCCAGCATTTT

size: .
J: TRBJ2-7
D: TRBD1
length: 16
V: TRBV5-1
CDR3: CASSPGGGQGIREQYF
DNA: TGCGCCAGCAGCCCTGGAGGGGGACAGGGTATCCGCGAGCAGTACTTC

size: once
J: TRBJ2-5
D: TRBD2
length: 13
V: TRBV7-2
CDR3: CASSSSGVETQYF
DNA: TGTGCCAGCAGCTCTAGCGGGGTGGAGACCCAGTACTTC

size: .
J: TRBJ1-1
D: .
length: 13
V: TRBV10-3
CDR3: CAAQLGVNTEAFF
DNA: TGTGCCGCCCAGCTCGGGGTGAACACTGAAGCTTTCTTT

size: .
J: TRBJ1-1
D: .
length: 15
V: TRBV7-2
CDR3: CASSLGAGAGLRAFF
DNA: TGTGCCAGCAGCTTAGGGGCAGGGGCAGGTTTAAGAGCTTTCTTT

size: .
J: TRBJ2-7
D: .
length: 14
V: TRBV5-5
CDR3: CASSLDGFSYEQYF
DNA: TGTGCCAGCAGCTTGGATGGGTTCTCCTACGAGCAGTACTTC

size: .
J: TRBJ1-6
D: .
length: 15
V: TRBV5-4
CDR3: CASSLGRDPDSPLHF
DNA: TGTGCCAGCAGCTTGGGCCGGGACCCGGATTCACCCCTCCACTTT

size: .
J: TRBJ1-5
D: .
length: 13
V: TRBV30
CDR3: CAWSSGSNQPQHF
DNA: TGTGCCTGGAGTTCCGGGAGCAATCAGCCCCAGCATTTT

size: .
J: TRBJ1-1
D: TRBD1
length: 15
V: TRBV7-2
CDR3: CASRAGLQGHTEAFF
DNA: TGTGCCAGCAGGGCGGGTCTACAGGGGCACACTGAAGCTTTCTTT

size: .
J: TRBJ2-7
D: .
length: 14
V: TRBV19
CDR3: CASSPGTRRNEQYF
DNA: TGTGCCAGTAGTCCGGGGACCCGAAGGAACGAGCAGTACTTC

size: once
J: TRBJ2-2
D: .
length: 15
V: TRBV5-4
CDR3: CASSPGGLRTGELFF
DNA: TGTGCCAGCAGCCCCGGGGGGCTCAGAACCGGGGAGCTGTTTTTT

size: .
J: TRBJ1-2
D: .
length: 11
V: TRBV6-5
CDR3: CASRASGGYTF
DNA: TGTGCCAGCAGGGCCTCGGGGGGCTACACCTTC

size: .
J: TRBJ1-6
D: TRBD1
length: 17
V: TRBV5-4
CDR3: CASSLGGVSSYNSPLHF
DNA: TGTGCCAGCAGCTTAGGGGGCGTTAGCTCCTATAATTCACCCCTCCACTTT

size: .
J: TRBJ1-1
D: .
length: 16
V: TRBV5-5
CDR3: CASSPGIRAMNTEAFF
DNA: TGTGCCAGCAGCCCGGGGATCAGGGCAATGAACACTGAAGCTTTCTTT

size: .
J: TRBJ2-2
D: .
length: 15
V: TRBV10-3
CDR3: CAISERDLNTGELFF
DNA: TGTGCCATCAGTGAGCGGGATTTGAACACCGGGGAGCTGTTTTTT

size: .
J: TRBJ2-5
D: .
length: 15
V: TRBV7-2
CDR3: CASSLMLGGQETQYF
DNA: TGTGCCAGCAGCCTAATGCTGGGGGGCCAAGAGACCCAGTACTTC

size: .
J: TRBJ1-1
D: TRBD1
length: 15
V: TRBV5-1
CDR3: CASSPGQGMNTEAFF
DNA: TGCGCCAGCAGCCCGGGACAGGGGATGAACACTGAAGCTTTCTTT

size: .
J: TRBJ2-7
D: .
length: 14
V: TRBV27
CDR3: CATQPNVQGGEQYF
DNA: TGTGCCACCCAACCAAACGTACAAGGGGGCGAGCAGTACTTC

size: .
J: TRBJ1-1
D: .
length: 14
V: TRBV6-5
CDR3: CASLPGLQITEAFF
DNA: TGTGCCTCACTACCGGGACTTCAAATCACTGAAGCTTTCTTT

size: .
J: TRBJ1-5
D: TRBD1
length: 15
V: TRBV5-6
CDR3: CASSLAQGASQPQHF
DNA: TGTGCCAGCAGCTTGGCCCAGGGGGCGAGTCAGCCCCAGCATTTT

size: .
J: TRBJ2-3
D: TRBD2
length: 17
V: TRBV24-1
CDR3: CATSDLRSGGYTDTQYF
DNA: TGTGCCACCAGTGATTTGCGGAGCGGGGGGTACACAGATACGCAGTATTTT

size: once
J: TRBJ1-1
D: .
length: 14
V: TRBV5-1
CDR3: CASSPRDQPGGAFF
DNA: TGCGCCAGCAGCCCACGGGACCAACCGGGAGGAGCTTTCTTT

size: .
J: TRBJ2-5
D: .
length: 16
V: TRBV6-1
CDR3: CASSEAPHSRGETQYF
DNA: TGTGCCAGCAGTGAAGCGCCCCACAGTAGGGGAGAGACCCAGTACTTC

size: .
J: TRBJ1-6
D: .
length: 16
V: TRBV19
CDR3: CASSSPPDRVESPLHF
DNA: TGTGCCAGTAGTTCCCCTCCGGACAGAGTAGAGTCACCCCTCCACTTT

size: .
J: TRBJ2-3
D: .
length: 11
V: TRBV6-5
CDR3: CASSHTDTQYF
DNA: TGTGCCAGCAGCCATACAGATACGCAGTATTTT

size: few
J: TRBJ1-2
D: .
length: 15
V: TRBV4-3
CDR3: CASSDPGIGFNGYTF
DNA: TGCGCCAGCAGCGACCCAGGGATAGGTTTTAATGGCTACACCTTC

size: .
J: TRBJ1-1
D: .
length: 13
V: TRBV18
CDR3: CASSGGRRVEAFF
DNA: TGTGCCAGCTCAGGGGGCCGGAGGGTTGAAGCTTTCTTT

size: .
J: TRBJ2-7
D: TRBD1
length: 15
V: TRBV28
CDR3: CASSLTGTGAYEQYF
DNA: TGTGCCAGCAGTTTAACAGGGACAGGGGCCTACGAGCAGTACTTC

size: .
J: TRBJ1-2
D: .
length: 16
V: TRBV6-6
CDR3: CASSYSNQGGTYGYTF
DNA: TGTGCCAGCAGTTACTCGAATCAGGGAGGAACCTATGGCTACACCTTC

size: few
J: TRBJ2-1
D: .
length: 14
V: TRBV6-4
CDR3: CASSSGDASDEQFF
DNA: TGTGCCAGCAGTTCTGGGGACGCCTCGGATGAGCAGTTCTTC

size: .
J: TRBJ1-6
D: .
length: 14
V: TRBV5-1
CDR3: CASSLMGGNSPLHF
DNA: TGCGCCAGCAGCTTGATGGGGGGAAATTCACCCCTCCACTTT

size: .
J: TRBJ2-3
D: TRBD2
length: 14
V: TRBV5-5
CDR3: CASRREGSTDTQYF
DNA: TGTGCCAGCAGGCGGGAGGGCTCCACAGATACGCAGTATTTT

size: .
J: TRBJ1-1
D: .
length: 13
V: TRBV2
CDR3: CASRLRESTEAFF
DNA: TGTGCCAGCAGGTTAAGGGAAAGCACTGAAGCTTTCTTT

size: .
J: TRBJ1-1
D: .
length: 15
V: TRBV28
CDR3: CASGELTPGKDEAFF
DNA: TGTGCCAGCGGAGAATTGACACCTGGAAAAGATGAAGCTTTCTTT

size: .
J: TRBJ1-1
D: .
length: 14
V: TRBV12-5
CDR3: CASGLAPGGEEAFF
DNA: TGTGCTAGTGGTTTGGCCCCCGGGGGGGAAGAAGCTTTCTTT

size: once
J: TRBJ1-1
D: TRBD1
length: 13
V: TRBV7-2
CDR3: CASSLRQGTEAFF
DNA: TGTGCCAGCAGCTTAAGACAGGGGACTGAAGCTTTCTTT

size: .
J: TRBJ1-1
D: TRBD1
length: 14
V: TRBV7-2
CDR3: CASSPDRINTEAFF
DNA: TGTGCCAGCAGCCCGGACAGGATTAACACTGAAGCTTTCTTT

size: once
J: TRBJ2-1
D: TRBD2
length: 18
V: TRBV5-1
CDR3: CASSRAVGGAVSYNEQFF
DNA: TGCGCCAGCAGTCGTGCGGTCGGGGGGGCGGTGTCCTACAATGAGCAGTTCTTC

size: .
J: TRBJ2-1
D: .
length: 15
V: TRBV7-2
CDR3: CASSLESTSYNEQFF
DNA: TGTGCCAGCAGCTTAGAGTCGACTAGCTACAATGAGCAGTTCTTC

size: .
J: TRBJ1-2
D: .
length: 16
V: TRBV15
CDR3: CATSVLRGGTNYGYTF
DNA: TGTGCCACCAGCGTCCTCAGGGGAGGAACTAACTATGGCTACACCTTC

size: .
J: TRBJ2-3
D: TRBD2
length: 17
V: TRBV18
CDR3: CASSPRTSGVSTDTQYF
DNA: TGTGCCAGCTCCCCCAGGACTAGCGGGGTTAGCACAGATACGCAGTATTTT

size: .
J: TRBJ1-4
D: .
length: 14
V: TRBV19
CDR3: CASSPRARHGKLFF
DNA: TGTGCCAGTAGTCCCCGGGCCCGACATGGAAAACTGTTTTTT

size: .
J: TRBJ1-5
D: .
length: 15
V: TRBV6-1
CDR3: CASSDRGASNQPQHF
DNA: TGTGCCAGCAGTGATAGAGGGGCGAGCAATCAGCCCCAGCATTTT

size: .
J: TRBJ1-1
D: .
length: 17
V: TRBV28
CDR3: CASNLVQGRATNTEAFF
DNA: TGTGCCAGCAACCTAGTACAGGGCCGGGCCACGAACACTGAAGCTTTCTTT

size: .
J: TRBJ2-1
D: TRBD2
length: 16
V: TRBV5-1
CDR3: CASSFLGTSAPNEQFF
DNA: TGCGCCAGCAGCTTCTTAGGGACTAGCGCACCCAATGAGCAGTTCTTC

size: .
J: TRBJ1-1
D: .
length: 13
V: TRBV27
CDR3: CASSSGQPTEAFF
DNA: TGTGCCAGCAGTTCTGGACAGCCCACTGAAGCTTTCTTT

size: .
J: TRBJ2-2
D: .
length: 15
V: TRBV7-2
CDR3: CASSFTGASGGELFF
DNA: TGTGCCAGCAGCTTTACCGGGGCCTCAGGGGGGGAGCTGTTTTTT

size: once
J: TRBJ1-1
D: .
length: 14
V: TRBV27
CDR3: CASSSRRLLAEAFF
DNA: TGTGCCAGCAGTTCAAGGCGTTTGCTGGCTGAAGCTTTCTTT

size: .
J: TRBJ1-4
D: TRBD1
length: 19
V: TRBV3-1/TRBV3-2
CDR3: CASSQDTGTGVFTNEKLFF
DNA: TGTGCCAGCAGCCAAGACACCGGGACAGGGGTTTTTACTAATGAAAAACTGTTTTTT

size: .
J: TRBJ1-1
D: .
length: 14
V: TRBV27
CDR3: CASRLTGENTEAFF
DNA: TGTGCCAGCAGGCTTACAGGAGAGAACACTGAAGCTTTCTTT